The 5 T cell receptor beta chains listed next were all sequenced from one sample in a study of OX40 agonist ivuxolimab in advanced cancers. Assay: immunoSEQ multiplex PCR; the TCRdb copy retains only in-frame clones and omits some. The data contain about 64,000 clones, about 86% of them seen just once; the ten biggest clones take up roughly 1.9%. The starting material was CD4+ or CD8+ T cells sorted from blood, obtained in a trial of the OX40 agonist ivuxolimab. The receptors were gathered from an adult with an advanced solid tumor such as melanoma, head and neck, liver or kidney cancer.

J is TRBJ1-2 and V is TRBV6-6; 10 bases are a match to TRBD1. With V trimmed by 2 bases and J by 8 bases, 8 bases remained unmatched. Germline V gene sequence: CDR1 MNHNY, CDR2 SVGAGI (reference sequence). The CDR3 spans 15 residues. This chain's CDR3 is CASSYTPGQGYGYTF. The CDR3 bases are TGTGCCAGCAGTTACACACCGGGACAGGGGTACGGCTACACCTTC.

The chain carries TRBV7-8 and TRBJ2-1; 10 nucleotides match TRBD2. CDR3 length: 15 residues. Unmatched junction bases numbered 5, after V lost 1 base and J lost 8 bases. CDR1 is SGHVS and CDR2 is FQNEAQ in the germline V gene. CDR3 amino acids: CASSLGTSGWDEQFF. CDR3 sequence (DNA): TGTGCCAGCAGCTTAGGGACTAGCGGCTGGGATGAGCAGTTCTTC.

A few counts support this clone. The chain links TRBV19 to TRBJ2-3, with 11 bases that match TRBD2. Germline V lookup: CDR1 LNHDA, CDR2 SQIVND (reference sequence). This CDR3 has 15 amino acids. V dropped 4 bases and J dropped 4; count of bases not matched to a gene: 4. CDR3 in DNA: TGTGCCAGTAGTAGTCTAGCGGGAGGATCAGATACGCAGTATTTT. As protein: CASSSLAGGSDTQYF.

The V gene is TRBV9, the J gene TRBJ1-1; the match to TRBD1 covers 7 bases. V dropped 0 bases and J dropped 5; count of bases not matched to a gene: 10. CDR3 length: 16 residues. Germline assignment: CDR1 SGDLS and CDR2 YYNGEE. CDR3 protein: CASSVASGGLKTEAFF. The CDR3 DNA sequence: TGTGCCAGCAGCGTAGCGTCAGGGGGATTAAAAACTGAAGCTTTCTTT.

CDR3 amino acids: CASSPGARGPSPLHF. The CDR3 nucleotides read TGTGCCAGCTCACCGGGTGCCAGGGGGCCTTCACCCCTCCACTTT. This chain uses TRBV18 with TRBJ1-6, with 8 bases lining up with TRBD1. The CDR3 runs 15 residues. Looked up from germline, CDR1 is KGHSH and CDR2 is LQKENI. After removal of 3 bases from V and 9 bases from J, the junction contained 7 bases not matched to a gene.